The entry that follows covers one T cell receptor (beta chain) sequence. Only in-frame clones appear in the TCRdb table, and some are missing; sequencing was by immunoSEQ multiplex PCR. The table shows tens of thousands of clones, with over 80% occurring only once. This record comes from a study of OX40 agonist ivuxolimab in advanced cancers. Here the sequenced sample was CD4+ or CD8+ T cells sorted from blood, taken in a trial of the OX40 agonist ivuxolimab. The receptor was isolated from an adult with an advanced solid tumor such as melanoma, head and neck, liver or kidney cancer.

CDR3 nucleotides: TGTGCCAGCAGTTGGGACACGAGCTCCTACGAGCAGTACTTC. It specifies CASSWDTSSYEQYF. The chain recombines TRBV27 with TRBJ2-7, with D tentatively TRBD1 (6 bases). The CDR3 has 14 residues. V lost 4 bases and J 0 bases, leaving 10 bases between the germline ends. Germline CDR1 reads MNHEY; CDR2 reads SMNVEV (reference sequence).